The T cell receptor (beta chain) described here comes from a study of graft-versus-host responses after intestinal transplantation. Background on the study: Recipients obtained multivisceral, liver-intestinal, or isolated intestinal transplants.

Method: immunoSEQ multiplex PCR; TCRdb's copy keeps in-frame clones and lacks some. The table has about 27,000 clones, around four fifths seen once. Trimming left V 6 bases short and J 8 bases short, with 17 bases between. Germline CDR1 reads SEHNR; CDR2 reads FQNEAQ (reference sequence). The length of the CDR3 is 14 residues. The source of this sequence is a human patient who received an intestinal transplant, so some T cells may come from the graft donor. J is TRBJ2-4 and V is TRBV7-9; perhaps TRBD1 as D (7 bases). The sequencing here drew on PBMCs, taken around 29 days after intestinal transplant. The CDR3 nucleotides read TGTGCCAGCAGTTCAAATCAGGGGGAGGACATTCAGTACTTC. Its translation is CASSSNQGEDIQYF.